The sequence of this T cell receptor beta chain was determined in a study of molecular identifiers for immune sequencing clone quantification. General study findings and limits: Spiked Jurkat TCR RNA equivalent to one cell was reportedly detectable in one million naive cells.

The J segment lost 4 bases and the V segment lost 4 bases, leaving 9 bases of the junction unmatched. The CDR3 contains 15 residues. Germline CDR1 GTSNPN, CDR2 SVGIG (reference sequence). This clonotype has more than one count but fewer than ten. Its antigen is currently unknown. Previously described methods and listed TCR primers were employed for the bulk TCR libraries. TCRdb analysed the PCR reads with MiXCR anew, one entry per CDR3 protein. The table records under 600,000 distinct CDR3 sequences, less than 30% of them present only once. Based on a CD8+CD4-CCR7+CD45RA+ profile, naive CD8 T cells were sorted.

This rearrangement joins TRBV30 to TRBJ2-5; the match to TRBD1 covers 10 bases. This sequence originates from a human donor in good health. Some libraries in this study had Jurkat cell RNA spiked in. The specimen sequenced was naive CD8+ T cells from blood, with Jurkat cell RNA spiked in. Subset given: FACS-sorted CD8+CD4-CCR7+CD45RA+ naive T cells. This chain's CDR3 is CAWNHGTGAGETQYF. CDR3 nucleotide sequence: TGTGCCTGGAACCACGGGACAGGGGCTGGAGAGACCCAGTACTTC.